This TCR beta chain was sequenced for a study of Graves' ophthalmopathy and Graves' hyperthyroidism. Turning to the study itself: No treatment had been given when peripheral blood was collected at initial diagnosis.

The TCR beta CDR3 regions underwent amplification from RNA transcripts. An initial RT-PCR round employing HTBI primers preceded a second-round multiplex PCR. Using its own MiXCR run on the multiplex PCR reads, TCRdb lists one record per CDR3 protein. The table has 680,000 or so distinct CDR3 sequences, 20% to 25% seen once. Stable hyperthyroidism referred to disease that showed no ophthalmopathy within 18 months of follow-up. The source of the PBMCs was about 10 ml of fresh peripheral blood. This CDR3 has 12 amino acids. CDR1 is KGHDR and CDR2 is SFDVKD in the germline V gene. This clonotype was seen more than once but under ten times. The antigen remains unidentified. Its ends do not fully match the called genes, so a read error is possible. Study-wide findings and caveats: Ophthalmopathy was separated from stable hyperthyroidism by a 13-signature model with over 85% sensitivity and around 81% specificity.

The J gene is TRBJ2-4, the V gene TRBV24-1, with D hard to call. This clonotype was obtained from a woman aged 18-29 years with stable Graves' hyperthyroidism. Some clones in this sample may be carry-over from other donors' samples. Sequencing was performed on peripheral blood. The CDR3 is CATSDSPGIKYF. In DNA, the CDR3 is TGTGCCACCAGTGACTCCCCGGGCATTAAGTACTTC.